The 9 T cell receptor beta chains presented below share a single source sample, sequenced in a study of siplizumab effects on memory and regulatory T cells. Assay: immunoSEQ multiplex PCR; the TCRdb copy retains only in-frame clones and omits some. The repertoire holds some 73,000 clones, with around 93% as singletons. The sequencing input was CD8+ T cells sorted from blood. The receptors come from a human donor in good health.

The chain couples TRBV5-5 to TRBJ2-5; tentatively, D is TRBD2 (5 bases). The germline V gene encodes CDR1 SGHKS and CDR2 YYEKEE (reference sequence). The CDR3 runs 14 residues. Trimming removed 4 bases from V and 2 bases from J, with 12 bases in between. The CDR3 spells CASSGGLAQETQYF. CDR3 sequence (DNA): TGTGCCAGCAGCGGCGGGCTCGCTCAAGAGACCCAGTACTTC. Variable domain in full (rest from reference TRBV5-5 and TRBJ2-5): DAGVTQSPTHLIKTRGQQVTLRCSPISGHKSVSWYQQVLGQGPQFIFQYYEKEERGRGNFPDRFSARQFPNYSSELNVNALLLGDSALYLCASSGGLAQETQYFGPGTRLLVL.

The rearrangement joins TRBV11-3 to TRBJ2-1, with TRBD2 matching over 8 bases. CDR3 length: 15 amino acids. Germline lookup yields CDR1 SGHNT and CDR2 YENEEA. The ends lost 1 base at V and 3 bases at J; junction bases unmatched: 2. This chain's CDR3 is CASSLVTSGYNEQFF. CDR3 in DNA: TGTGCCAGCAGCTTAGTTACTAGCGGCTACAATGAGCAGTTCTTC.

This clone was observed a few times. The V and J genes are TRBV30 and TRBJ2-7, with a weak D call TRBD1 (6 bases). Germline CDR1 and CDR2: GTSNPN and SVGIG (reference sequence). Trimming took 1 base from V and 0 from J, leaving 10 bases between them. The CDR3 is 14 amino acids. CDR3 DNA: TGTGCCTGGAGTGAACGGGACAACTCCTACGAGCAGTACTTC. As protein: CAWSERDNSYEQYF.

CDR3 nucleotides: TGTGCCAGCAGTTTAGGCCACAATCAGCCCCAGCATTTT. It yields the protein CASSLGHNQPQHF. This chain links TRBV27 with TRBJ1-5, with D uncertain. The V end lost 2 bases, the J end lost 3 bases, and 5 bases lay between the germline ends. CDR1 and CDR2 from the germline V gene are MNHEY and SMNVEV (reference sequence). CDR3 length: 13 amino acids.

This clone was detected only once. V usage is TRBV19 and J usage is TRBJ2-5; 8 bases agree with TRBD2. Germline V lookup: CDR1 LNHDA, CDR2 SQIVND (reference sequence). V trimming: 8 bases; J trimming: 2 bases; junction bases outside the gene matches: 4. This CDR3 has 13 residues. The CDR3, as DNA: TGTGCCAGTGGGAGCGGGGGACAAGAGACCCAGTACTTC. Translated, it gives CASGSGGQETQYF.

This chain links TRBV6-4 with TRBJ2-1, with 10 nucleotides matching TRBD1. This CDR3 contains 15 residues. V trimming: 6 bases; J trimming: 9 bases; junction bases outside the gene matches: 11. Germline V gene lookup returns CDR1 MRHNA and CDR2 SNTAGT. CDR3 coding DNA: TGTGCCAGCAGCGAAACCGGGACAGGGGTGCGTGAGCAGTTCTTC. Translating it yields CASSETGTGVREQFF.

The V gene is TRBV6-1, the J gene TRBJ2-5, with 8 bases aligning to TRBD2. The ends lost 2 bases at V and 1 base at J; junction bases unmatched: 3. The CDR3 has 15 amino acids. Germline V gives CDR1 MNHNS, CDR2 SASEGT. CDR3 amino acids: CASSEWRGAQETQYF. CDR3 in DNA: TGTGCCAGCAGTGAATGGCGGGGGGCCCAAGAGACCCAGTACTTC.

The CDR3 DNA follows: TGTGCCAGCAACGGACAGGGTAATCAGCCCCAGCATTTT. Protein product: CASNGQGNQPQHF. This chain connects TRBV25-1 to TRBJ1-5, with TRBD1 matching over 8 bases. CDR3 size: 13 residues. The trim removed 7 bases at V and 4 bases at J, leaving 3 bases unmatched. From germline, CDR1 is MGHDK and CDR2 SYGVNS.

The chain couples TRBV19 to TRBJ1-1, with D maybe TRBD1 (6 bases). Germline CDR1 reads LNHDA; CDR2 reads SQIVND (reference sequence). The CDR3 length is 13 residues. V shed 4 bases and J shed 6 bases, with 12 bases lying between them. The CDR3 sequence is CASSRQAFAEAFF. The CDR3 nucleotides are TGTGCCAGTAGTAGACAGGCTTTTGCTGAAGCTTTCTTT.